The source of this T cell receptor (beta chain) is a study of glioma-infiltrating T cells. Whole-study findings and limits: Tissue-blood divergence was below expectation in non-neoplastic patients, above in gliomas. CDR3 overlap between tissue and blood was very small.

This clonotype occurred many times. The target antigen is unknown. Using RNA template, CDR3s of TCR alpha and beta were amplified with iRepertoire arm-PCR. In TCRdb, the multiplex PCR reads were re-called with MiXCR into one record per CDR3 protein. There are roughly 40,000 distinct CDR3 sequences in the sample; approximately 20% occur only once, and less than 7% lies in the top ten. This TCR was sampled from a human donor with low-grade glioma or glioblastoma, undergoing nonglioma brain surgery, or in good health (not recorded which). Sequenced sample: glioma tissue, nonneoplastic brain tissue, or PBMCs (not recorded which).

Written as DNA, the CDR3 is TGTGCCAGTAGTATTGAGGATAGAGAGCCCCAGCATTTT. As protein: CASSIEDREPQHF. V gene TRBV19 combines with J gene TRBJ1-5; unclear D gene. The CDR3 is 13 residues long. Germline loops: CDR1 LNHDA, CDR2 SQIVND (reference sequence). Trimming took 3 bases from V and 8 from J, leaving 11 bases between them. Drawing the rest from reference TRBV19 and TRBJ1-5, the complete variable domain is DGGITQSPKYLFRKEGQNVTLSCEQNLNHDAMYWYRQDPGQGLRLIYYSQIVNDFQKGDIAEGYSVSREKKESFPLTVTSAQKNPTAFYLCASSIEDREPQHFGDGTRLSIL.